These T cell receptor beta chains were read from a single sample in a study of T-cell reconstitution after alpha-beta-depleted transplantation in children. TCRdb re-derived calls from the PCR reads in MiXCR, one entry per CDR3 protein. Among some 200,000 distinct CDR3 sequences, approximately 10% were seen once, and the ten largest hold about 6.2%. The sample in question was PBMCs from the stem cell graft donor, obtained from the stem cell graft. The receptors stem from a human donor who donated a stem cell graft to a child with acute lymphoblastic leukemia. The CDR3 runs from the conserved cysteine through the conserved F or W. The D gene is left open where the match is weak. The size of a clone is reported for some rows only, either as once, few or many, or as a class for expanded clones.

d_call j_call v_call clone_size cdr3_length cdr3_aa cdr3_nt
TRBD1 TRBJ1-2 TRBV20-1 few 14 CSARDRQGINGYTF TGCAGTGCTAGAGACCGACAGGGGATAAATGGCTACACCTTC
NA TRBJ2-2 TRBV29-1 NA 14 CSVSGSRSGGELFF TGCAGCGTTTCTGGGAGCAGGTCCGGCGGGGAGCTGTTTTTT
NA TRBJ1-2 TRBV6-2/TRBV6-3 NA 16 CASHRPPRTEYYGYTF TGTGCCAGCCATCGACCCCCCAGGACGGAGTACTATGGCTACACCTTC
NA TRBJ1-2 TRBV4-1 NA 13 CASSQDRVSGYTF TGCGCCAGCAGCCAAGATCGGGTCTCTGGCTACACCTTC
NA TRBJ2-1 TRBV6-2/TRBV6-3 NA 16 CASSPSGVRSYNEQFF TGTGCCAGCAGCCCCTCAGGGGTTAGGTCCTACAATGAGCAGTTCTTC
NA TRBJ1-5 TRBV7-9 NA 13 CASTTGGNQPQHF TGTGCCAGCACCACCGGGGGGAATCAGCCCCAGCATTTT
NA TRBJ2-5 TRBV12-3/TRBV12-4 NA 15 CASTLRAQSQETQYF TGTGCCAGCACCTTGAGGGCACAGAGCCAAGAGACCCAGTACTTC
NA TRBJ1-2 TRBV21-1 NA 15 CASSKETGQARGYTF TGTGCCAGCAGCAAAGAAACAGGGCAGGCGAGGGGCTACACCTTC
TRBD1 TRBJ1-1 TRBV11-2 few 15 CASSSDRSMNTEAFF TGTGCCAGCAGCTCGGACAGGAGCATGAACACTGAAGCTTTCTTT
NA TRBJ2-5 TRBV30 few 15 CAWSVRGDSKETQYF TGTGCCTGGAGTGTACGTGGGGATAGCAAAGAGACCCAGTACTTC
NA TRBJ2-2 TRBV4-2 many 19 CASSTPEGGRGSNTGELFF TGTGCCAGCAGCACCCCTGAAGGGGGGCGGGGGTCGAACACCGGGGAGCTGTTTTTT
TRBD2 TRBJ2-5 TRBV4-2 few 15 CASRLAGGPQETQYF TGTGCCAGCAGACTAGCGGGGGGCCCTCAAGAGACCCAGTACTTC
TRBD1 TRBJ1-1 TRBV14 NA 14 CASSPGQGPTEAFF TGTGCCAGCAGCCCAGGACAGGGCCCAACTGAAGCTTTCTTT
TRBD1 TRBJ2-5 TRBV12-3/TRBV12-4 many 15 CASSFGDRDQETQYF TGTGCCAGCAGTTTCGGGGACAGGGACCAAGAGACCCAGTACTTC
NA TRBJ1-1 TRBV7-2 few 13 CASLIQANTEAFF TGTGCCAGCCTGATCCAGGCGAACACTGAAGCTTTCTTT
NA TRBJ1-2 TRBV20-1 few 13 CSATQTGNYGYTF TGCAGTGCTACCCAAACAGGGAACTATGGCTACACCTTC
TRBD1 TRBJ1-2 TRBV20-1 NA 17 CSARRGQGARANYGYTF TGCAGTGCTAGACGAGGACAGGGGGCGCGGGCTAACTATGGCTACACCTTC
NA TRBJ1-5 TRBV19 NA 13 CASSRTSNQPQHF TGTGCCAGTAGCCGGACATCCAATCAGCCCCAGCATTTT
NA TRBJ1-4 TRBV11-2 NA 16 CASSSLGVASNEKLFF TGTGCCAGCAGCTCTCTGGGAGTCGCATCAAATGAAAAACTGTTTTTT
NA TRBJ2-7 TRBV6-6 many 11 CASGLGYEQYF TGTGCCAGCGGCCTTGGCTACGAGCAGTACTTC
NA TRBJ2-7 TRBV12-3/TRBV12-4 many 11 CASSRVGEQYF TGTGCCAGCAGCAGAGTGGGCGAGCAGTACTTC
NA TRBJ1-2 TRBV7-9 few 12 CASSWNRDGYTF TGTGCCAGCAGCTGGAACAGGGATGGCTACACCTTC
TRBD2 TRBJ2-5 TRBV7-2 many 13 CASSLTSAETQYF TGTGCCAGCAGCTTAACTAGCGCAGAGACCCAGTACTTC
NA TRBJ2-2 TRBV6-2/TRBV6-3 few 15 CASSPPKGTSGELFF TGTGCCAGCAGTCCGCCCAAGGGGACGTCCGGGGAGCTGTTTTTT